This TCR beta chain was identified during a study of blood T cell repertoires in COVID-19 (dated by TCRdb to 2019 to 2021). About the full investigation: Collaborator samples came from the United States, Italy and Spain and covered acute and convalescent phases of COVID-19. The material from the prospective study consisted of cDNA or gDNA derived from T cells, B-cell-depleted T cells, or PBMCs. Subjects who had been exposed to COVID-19, were actively infected with it, or had recovered from it provided the deeply sampled blood TCRbeta repertoires that made up the dataset. The repertoires were made available in a free public database intended to serve as a resource for research on the immune response to SARS-CoV-2. The samples were drawn from the first 160 participants of the ongoing ImmuneRACE study and from over a thousand subjects provided by 6 global collaborators. A de-identified subject ID, COVID-19 status, age in years and sex were almost always included in the sample metadata. Where available, HLA class I and class II types were obtained from metadata supplied by the sample provider rather than from assay-based typing. What the authors observed across the whole study: The amount of clinical and demographic metadata varied by source and participant and was provided uncurated.

The collaborating institutions used their own protocols to collect whole blood in K2EDTA tubes. For TCRbeta analysis, collaborators shipped samples as frozen whole blood, isolated PBMCs, or DNA extracted from either of those sample types. The immunoSEQ Assay, a bias-controlled multiplex PCR, was used to amplify TCRbeta CDR3 regions from genomic DNA. The source study handled its data this way. The number of nucleated cells in each sample was estimated by amplification of reference gene primers within the assay. Sequence reads were collapsed and filtered to measure the absolute abundance of every unique TCRbeta CDR3 rearrangement. Productive Simpson clonality was computed per sample as the square root of Simpson's diversity index over productive rearrangements. What TCRdb holds here is the immuneACCESS table cut down to in-frame rearrangements. Part of the clones is not present; checked against another copy, under half of the missing clones reflect an unresolved V gene, and the others are unexplained. V and J calls and clone size are given by that table; D and trimming were obtained from the DNA. Within this sample are 95,000 to 150,000 clones, with approximately 80% of them counted one time only. The leading ten clones occupy about 4% of the sample.

This clone is medium-sized (0.01 to 0.1%) in terms of sample share. There is no known antigen for this receptor. Base qualities are not recorded, but no much larger clone differs from it by a single base. The sequencing input was peripheral blood. This receptor was identified in a woman aged 45-65 years with acute or convalescent COVID-19.

The CDR3 sequence is CASSYSFSLNTEAFF. Read as DNA, the sequence is TGTGCCAGCAGTTACTCTTTTAGTCTGAACACTGAAGCTTTCTTT. This chain joins TRBV6-5 to TRBJ1-1; the D gene remains uncertain. V lost 0 bases and J lost 0 bases; the stretch between them is 8 bases long. The cysteine opens and the phenylalanine closes a CDR3 of 15 amino acids. The kept DNA is CDR3 alone, 45 bases in frame from the first base. The germline V gene specifies MNHEY as CDR1 and SVGAGI as CDR2.